The 11 T cell receptor beta chains reported below all come from one sample, sequenced in a study of blood T cell repertoires in COVID-19. Produced via immunoSEQ multiplex PCR; TCRdb's table is partial and in-frame only. This sample has over 120,000 clones, with approximately 86% found just once. The sample comprised peripheral blood. These receptors all stem from a woman aged 45-65 years with acute or convalescent COVID-19.

This clone was found once. The genes are TRBV18 and TRBJ1-6, with 10 bases that match TRBD1. The CDR3 spans 15 residues. With V trimmed by 8 bases and J by 10 bases, 11 bases remained unmatched. CDR1 KGHSH and CDR2 LQKENI come from the germline V gene. The CDR3 bases are TGTGCCAGCATCGGTTTGGGACAGGGGCACTCACCCCTCCACTTT. This gives the protein CASIGLGQGHSPLHF.

V gene TRBV5-1 combines with J gene TRBJ1-4, with D possibly being TRBD1 (6 bases). Germline-derived CDR1 and CDR2 are SGHRS and YFSETQ. The germline V and J ends were trimmed by 4 bases and 0 bases, with 13 bases remaining between them. This CDR3 region has 16 residues. The CDR3 loop reads CASSPGVSPTNEKLFF. The DNA for the CDR3 is TGCGCCAGCAGCCCAGGGGTCAGTCCAACTAATGAAAAACTGTTTTTT. Drawing the rest from reference TRBV5-1 and TRBJ1-4, the complete variable domain is KAGVTQTPRYLIKTRGQQVTLSCSPISGHRSVSWYQQTPGQGLQFLFEYFSETQRNKGNFPGRFSGRQFSNSRSEMNVSTLELGDSALYLCASSPGVSPTNEKLFFGSGTQLSVL.

The chain recombines TRBV5-1 with TRBJ1-1, with 7 bases that match TRBD1. Per the germline V gene, CDR1 is SGHRS and CDR2 is YFSETQ. There are 13 residues in the CDR3. Trimming cost V 0 bases and J 8 bases; bases outside gene matches: 4. CDR3: CASSLAGTEEAFF. CDR3 nucleotides: TGCGCCAGCAGCTTGGCCGGGACAGAAGAAGCTTTCTTT.

V gene TRBV2 combines with J gene TRBJ2-7; perhaps TRBD1 as D (5 bases). The CDR3 runs 14 residues. The germline V gene encodes CDR1 SNHLY and CDR2 FYNNEI. V lost 7 bases and J lost 6, with 19 bases in between. CDR3 protein: CASTGRGLFGEQYF. The CDR3 DNA follows: TGTGCCAGCACCGGAAGGGGCCTGTTCGGCGAGCAGTACTTC.

This chain uses TRBV19 with TRBJ1-5; D gene unclear. V was pared by 2 bases and J by 4 bases, with 12 bases between. The CDR3 extends over 15 amino acids. Germline V lookup: CDR1 LNHDA, CDR2 SQIVND (reference sequence). CDR3 residues: CASSIRDGGNQPQHF. The CDR3 DNA follows: TGTGCCAGTAGTATAAGGGATGGAGGGAATCAGCCCCAGCATTTT.

This chain joins TRBV7-9 and TRBJ2-7; the match to TRBD2 covers 8 bases. Germline CDR1 reads SEHNR; CDR2 reads FQNEAQ (reference sequence). The V and J ends lost 0 bases and 4 bases, in that order; junction bases with no gene match: 11. The CDR3 extends over 17 amino acids. The CDR3 protein is CASSLAARGGVYYEQYF. The CDR3 nucleotides read TGTGCCAGCAGCTTAGCGGCCCGGGGGGGCGTTTATTACGAGCAGTACTTC.

This clone was recorded a few times. The CDR3 protein is CASSPGTGGGNEQFF. The CDR3 DNA is TGTGCCAGCAGCCCGGGTACGGGGGGTGGGAATGAGCAGTTCTTC. The chain has TRBV6-5 and TRBJ2-1; TRBD2 agrees at 7 bases. The germline V gene has CDR1 MNHEY and CDR2 SVGAGI. The CDR3 spans 15 residues. The V gene end was trimmed by 6 bases and the J gene end by 7 bases; junction bases not matched to a gene: 12.

This clone was seen a few times. The genes are TRBV6-6 and TRBJ1-5, with 9 bases fitting TRBD1. J gave up 6 bases and V 0 bases, and 3 bases lay outside the gene matches. This CDR3 region has 15 residues. The germline gives CDR1 MNHNY, CDR2 SVGAGI (reference sequence). In DNA form, the CDR3 reads TGTGCCAGCAGTTACTCCACAGGGGGCGGTCAGCCCCAGCATTTT. It codes for CASSYSTGGGQPQHF.

The V call is TRBV10-1, the J call TRBJ2-3; TRBD2 aligns across 7 bases. Looked up from germline, CDR1 is WNHNN and CDR2 is SYGVQD (reference sequence). This CDR3 has 14 residues. Unmatched junction bases numbered 2, after V lost 2 bases and J lost 3 bases. As DNA, the CDR3 is TGCGCCAGCAGTGAGGGGGGGGTGACAGATACGCAGTATTTT. Its protein is CASSEGGVTDTQYF.

This sequence joins TRBV20-1 and TRBJ1-5; the D gene is possibly TRBD1 (5 bases). V lost 3 bases and J 4 bases, leaving 13 bases between the germline ends. The CDR3 is made up of 14 amino acids. The germline CDR1 and CDR2 sequences are DFQATT and SNEGSKA (reference sequence). The CDR3 sequence: CSASTTGLNQPQHF. CDR3 nucleotide sequence: TGCAGTGCTAGTACTACAGGCTTAAATCAGCCCCAGCATTTT.

The V gene is TRBV6-1, the J gene TRBJ2-1; weak D call: TRBD1 (6 bases). CDR1 and CDR2 from the germline V gene are MNHNS and SASEGT. V was shortened by 2 bases and J by 5 bases, with 16 bases between the two germline ends. The CDR3 is 16 amino acids. The CDR3 DNA reads as TGTGCCAGCAGTGAACCCCCCGGCAGGGGTCACAATGAGCAGTTCTTC. Translating it yields CASSEPPGRGHNEQFF.